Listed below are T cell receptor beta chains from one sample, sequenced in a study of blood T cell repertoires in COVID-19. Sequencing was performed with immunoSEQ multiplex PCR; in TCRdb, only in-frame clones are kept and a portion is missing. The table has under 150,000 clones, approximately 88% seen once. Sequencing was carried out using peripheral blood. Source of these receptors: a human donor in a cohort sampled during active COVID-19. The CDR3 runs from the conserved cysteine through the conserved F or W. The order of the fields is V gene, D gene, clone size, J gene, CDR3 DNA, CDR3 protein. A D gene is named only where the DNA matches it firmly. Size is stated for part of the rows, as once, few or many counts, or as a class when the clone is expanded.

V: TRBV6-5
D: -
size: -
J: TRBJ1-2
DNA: TGTGCCAGCAGTTACTCCGCGACAGTTAACTATGGCTACACCTTC
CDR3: CASSYSATVNYGYTF

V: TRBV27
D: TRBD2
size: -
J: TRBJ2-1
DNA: TGTGCCAGCAGTTCCCTAGCGGGGGGGCCGGGAAATGAGCAGTTCTTC
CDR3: CASSSLAGGPGNEQFF

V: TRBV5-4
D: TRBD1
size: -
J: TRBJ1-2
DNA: TGTGCCAGCAGCTCCGGGACAGGGGGTTACGGCTACACCTTC
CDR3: CASSSGTGGYGYTF

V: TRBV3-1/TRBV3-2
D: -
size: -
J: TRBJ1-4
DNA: TGTGCCAGCACCTCCCCCGGGGAAACTGAAAAACTGTTTTTT
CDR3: CASTSPGETEKLFF

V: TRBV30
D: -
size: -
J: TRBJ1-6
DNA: TGTGCCTGGAGTGTATCGGGAGGATATGCAAATTCACCCCTCCACTTT
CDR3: CAWSVSGGYANSPLHF

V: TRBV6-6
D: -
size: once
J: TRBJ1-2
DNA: TGTGCCAGCAGCTACGATACAGGGTACTATGGCTACACCTTC
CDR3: CASSYDTGYYGYTF

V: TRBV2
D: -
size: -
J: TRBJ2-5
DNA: TGTGCCGGCCGGCAGGGTATAGAGACCCAGTACTTC
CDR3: CAGRQGIETQYF

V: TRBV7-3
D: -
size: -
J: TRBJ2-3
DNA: TGTGCCAGCCGGAGGGGGGGTAACTCGAGAGATACGCAGTATTTT
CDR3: CASRRGGNSRDTQYF

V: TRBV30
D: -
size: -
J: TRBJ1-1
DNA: TGTGCCTGGAGTGCACCCATGACAGGACATGAAGCTTTCTTT
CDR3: CAWSAPMTGHEAFF

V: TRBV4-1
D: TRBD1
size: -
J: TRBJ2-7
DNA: TGCGCCAGCAGCCAAGTTAGGACAGGCTCCTACGAGCAGTACTTC
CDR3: CASSQVRTGSYEQYF

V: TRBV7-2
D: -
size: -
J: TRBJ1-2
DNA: TGTGCCAGCACCCCGGCAGCTCGGGGGTATGGCTACACCTTC
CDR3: CASTPAARGYGYTF

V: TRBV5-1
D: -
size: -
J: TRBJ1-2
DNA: TGCGCCAGCAGCTCGGGGGGAGGCTACTATGGCTACACCTTC
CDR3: CASSSGGGYYGYTF

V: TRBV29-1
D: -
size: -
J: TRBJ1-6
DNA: TGCAGCGTTGAAGAATCGGGGAGGGCCTATAATTCACCCCTCCACTTT
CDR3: CSVEESGRAYNSPLHF

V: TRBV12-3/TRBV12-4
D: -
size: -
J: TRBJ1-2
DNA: TGTGCCAGCAGTTTAGGCCAGGGTAATGGCTACACCTTC
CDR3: CASSLGQGNGYTF

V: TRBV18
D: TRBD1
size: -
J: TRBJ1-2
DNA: TGTGCCAGCTCACCACCGGGACAGCCCCTATCAGGCTACACCTTC
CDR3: CASSPPGQPLSGYTF

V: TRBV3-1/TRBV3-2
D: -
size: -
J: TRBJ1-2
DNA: TGTGCCAGCAGCCAAGTAGGAACAGATGGCTACACCTTC
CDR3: CASSQVGTDGYTF

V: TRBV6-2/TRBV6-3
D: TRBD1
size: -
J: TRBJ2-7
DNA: TGTGCCAGCAGTTACGAAGCTACAGGGGGGCCCCCCTACGAGCAGTACTTC
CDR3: CASSYEATGGPPYEQYF

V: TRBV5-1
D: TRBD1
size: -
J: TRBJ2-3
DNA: TGCGCCAGCAGCCTAGGACAGGGGGCGCAGACAGATACGCAGTATTTT
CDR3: CASSLGQGAQTDTQYF

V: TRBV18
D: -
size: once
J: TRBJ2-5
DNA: TGTGCCAGCTCACCCATCCAAGAGACCCAGTACTTC
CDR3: CASSPIQETQYF

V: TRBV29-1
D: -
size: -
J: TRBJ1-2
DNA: TGCAGCGTGCAATCCCAGGGCGCTAACTATGGCTACACCTTC
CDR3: CSVQSQGANYGYTF

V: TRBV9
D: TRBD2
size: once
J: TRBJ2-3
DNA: TGTGCCAGCAACGGGGCGGGGCGGGGGTCGCGATTCACAGATACGCAGTATTTT
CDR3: CASNGAGRGSRFTDTQYF

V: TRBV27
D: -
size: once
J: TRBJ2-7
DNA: TGTGCCAGCAGTTTATCCGGAGGGTTCTCCTACGAGCAGTACTTC
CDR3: CASSLSGGFSYEQYF

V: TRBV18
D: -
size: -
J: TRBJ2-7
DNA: TGTGCCAGCTCCCCAAGACAGTCGCCCTACGAGCAGTACTTC
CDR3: CASSPRQSPYEQYF

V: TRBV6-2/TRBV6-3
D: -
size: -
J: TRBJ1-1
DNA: TGTGCCAGCAGTTACGCGATAGCAAGCGCTGAAGCTTTCTTT
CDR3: CASSYAIASAEAFF

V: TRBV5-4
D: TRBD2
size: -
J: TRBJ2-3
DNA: TGTGCCAGCAGCCTGCCGGGACTAGGTTTAGATACGCAGTATTTT
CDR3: CASSLPGLGLDTQYF

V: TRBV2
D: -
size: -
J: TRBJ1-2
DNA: TGTGCCAGCAGTGAAGGGGCGGGCCAGGCCTATGGCTACACCTTC
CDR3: CASSEGAGQAYGYTF

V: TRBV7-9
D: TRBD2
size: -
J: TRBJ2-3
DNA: TGTGCCAGCAGCTTAGTCCTAGCGGGACGTGATACGCAGTATTTT
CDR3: CASSLVLAGRDTQYF

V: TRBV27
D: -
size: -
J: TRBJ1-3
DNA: TGTGCCAGCAGTTACGACAGTCGAGCTGGAAACACCATATATTTT
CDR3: CASSYDSRAGNTIYF

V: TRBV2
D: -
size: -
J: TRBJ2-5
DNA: TGTGCCAGCAGGACAATCCTACAGGCCCGGCAAGAGACCCAGTACTTC
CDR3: CASRTILQARQETQYF

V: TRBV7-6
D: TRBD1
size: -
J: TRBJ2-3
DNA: TGTGCCAGCAGCTCCGGGATACAGGGGTACACAGATACGCAGTATTTT
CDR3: CASSSGIQGYTDTQYF

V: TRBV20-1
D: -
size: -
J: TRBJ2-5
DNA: TGCAGTGCTGACGAGGTAGAGACCCAGTACTTC
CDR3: CSADEVETQYF

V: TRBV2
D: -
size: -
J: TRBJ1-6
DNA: TGTGCCAGGAGTCCCGGACAGATAAATTCACCCCTCCACTTT
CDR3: CARSPGQINSPLHF

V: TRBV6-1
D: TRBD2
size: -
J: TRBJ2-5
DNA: TGTGCCAGCAGTGAACAGGGGACTAGCGGGGGTGGGGAGACCCAGTACTTC
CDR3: CASSEQGTSGGGETQYF

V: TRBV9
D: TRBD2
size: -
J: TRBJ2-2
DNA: TGTGCCAGCAGCGTAGCTAGCGGGGTGGAAGGCGGGGAGCTGTTTTTT
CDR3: CASSVASGVEGGELFF

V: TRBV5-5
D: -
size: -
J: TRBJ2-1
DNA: TGTGCCAGCAGCGCTGAACAGGTATCCTACAATGAGCAGTTCTTC
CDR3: CASSAEQVSYNEQFF

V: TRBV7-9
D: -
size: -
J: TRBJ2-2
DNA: TGTGCCAGCACCTCCCTTAGAGGGGAGCTGTTTTTT
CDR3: CASTSLRGELFF

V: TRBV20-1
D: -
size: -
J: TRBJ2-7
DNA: TGCAGTGCCAGTCAGGCCCTAGCGTACTTC
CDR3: CSASQALAYF

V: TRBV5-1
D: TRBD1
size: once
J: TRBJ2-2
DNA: TGCGCCAGCAGCTTGATGGCAGGGGGCGACACCGGGGAGCTGTTTTTT
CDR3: CASSLMAGGDTGELFF

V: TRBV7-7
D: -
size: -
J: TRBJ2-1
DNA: TGTGCCAGCAGCTTAGGATCGGTGCTGTACAATGAGCAGTTCTTC
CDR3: CASSLGSVLYNEQFF

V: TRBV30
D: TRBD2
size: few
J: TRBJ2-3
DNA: TGTGCCTGGAGTCCCCTTAGTAGCGGGGGAACCATTACGCAGTATTTT
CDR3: CAWSPLSSGGTITQYF

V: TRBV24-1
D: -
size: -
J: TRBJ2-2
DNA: TGTGCCACGCTTACAGAGACCGGGGAGCTGTTTTTT
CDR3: CATLTETGELFF

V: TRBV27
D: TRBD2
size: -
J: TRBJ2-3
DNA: TGTGCCAGCAGTTTGTTTGGGGAGGGGAGAGGGGGCACAGATACGCAGTATTTT
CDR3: CASSLFGEGRGGTDTQYF

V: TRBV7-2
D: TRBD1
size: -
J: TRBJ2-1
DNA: TGTGCCAGCAGTGAGGGACAGGGGGCTCGAAATGAGCAGTTCTTC
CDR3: CASSEGQGARNEQFF

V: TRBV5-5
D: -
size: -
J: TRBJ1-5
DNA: TGTGCCAGCAGCCCGGAGGTTAGTGTCCTTAGCAATCAGCCCCAGCATTTT
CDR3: CASSPEVSVLSNQPQHF

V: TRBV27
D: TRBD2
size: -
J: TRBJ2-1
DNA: TGCCCCCCCCGACGGGGGGGGGAGTACAATGAGCAGTTCTTC
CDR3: CPPRRGGEYNEQFF

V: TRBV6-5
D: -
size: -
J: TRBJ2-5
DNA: TGTGCCAGCAGGCGGGGCTGGGAGACCCAGTACTTC
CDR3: CASRRGWETQYF

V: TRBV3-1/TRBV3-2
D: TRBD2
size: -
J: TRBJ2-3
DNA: TGTGCCAGCAGCCATGGGCTCCGGGGGGGAAGCACAGATACGCAGTATTTT
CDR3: CASSHGLRGGSTDTQYF

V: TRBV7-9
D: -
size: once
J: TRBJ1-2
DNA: TGTGCCAGCAGCATCGACACAAACTATGGCTACACCTTC
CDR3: CASSIDTNYGYTF

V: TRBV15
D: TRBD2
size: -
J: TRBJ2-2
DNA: TGTGCCACCAGGGCTAGCGGGGGAAACACCGGGGAGCTGTTTTTT
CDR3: CATRASGGNTGELFF